A single sample gave rise to the 20 T cell receptor beta chains below, sequenced in a study of T cell responses to AZD1222 COVID-19 vaccine. Sequencing used immunoSEQ multiplex PCR; TCRdb keeps in-frame clones, though not all of them. The profile shows roughly 150,000 clones, 70% to 90% of them singletons. The sequences come from peripheral blood, collected on day 0 of AZD1222 vaccination. Receptors originate from an adult in good health.

The chain employs TRBV19 and TRBJ1-1; D unclear. Germline-derived CDR1 and CDR2 are LNHDA and SQIVND (reference sequence). Deletions cut 2 bases from V and 2 bases from J, with 9 bases between. This CDR3 contains 14 residues. The CDR3 DNA reads as TGTGCCAGTAGTATAATTTCGACAAACACTGAAGCTTTCTTT. Its protein is CASSIISTNTEAFF.

V usage is TRBV19 and J usage is TRBJ1-1; 7 positions agree with TRBD1. V shed 3 bases, J shed 1 base, and the junction held 8 bases outside the gene matches. The germline gives CDR1 LNHDA, CDR2 SQIVND (reference sequence). This CDR3 region has 16 residues. The CDR3 coding sequence is TGTGCCAGTAGTATGAGGACAGGTGGGGGGAACACTGAAGCTTTCTTT. Protein: CASSMRTGGGNTEAFF.

This clone was seen a handful of times. The rearrangement joins TRBV4-2 to TRBJ1-1; D not certain. Between the trimmed V and J ends, which lost 0 bases and 0 bases, there was a span of 14 bases. Looked up from germline, CDR1 is LGHNA and CDR2 is YNFKEQ. The CDR3 contains 17 residues. The CDR3: CASSQEHATAMNTEAFF. The DNA for the CDR3 is TGTGCCAGCAGCCAAGAACACGCTACAGCGATGAACACTGAAGCTTTCTTT.

The rearrangement joins TRBV29-1 to TRBJ1-1; possibly TRBD1 for D (6 bases). The V end lost 7 bases, the J end lost 4 bases, and 16 bases lay between the germline ends. This CDR3 has 13 residues. Germline V gene lookup returns CDR1 SQVTM and CDR2 ANQGSEA. The CDR3 loop is CSAYRVGTTEAFF. Written as DNA, the CDR3 is TGCAGCGCATACAGGGTCGGAACCACTGAAGCTTTCTTT.

The chain recombines TRBV11-2 with TRBJ2-2, with TRBD1 matching over 11 bases. The ends lost 3 bases at V and 3 bases at J; junction bases unmatched: 3. Germline CDR1 reads SGHAT; CDR2 reads FQNNGV. CDR3 length: 16 residues. CDR3 in amino acids: CASSFPGQGDTGELFF. Here the CDR3 DNA reads TGTGCCAGCAGCTTCCCGGGACAGGGGGACACCGGGGAGCTGTTTTTT.

J is TRBJ1-5 and V is TRBV7-9; TRBD1 matches at 8 bases. V dropped 4 bases and J dropped 4; count of bases not matched to a gene: 12. Germline loops: CDR1 SEHNR, CDR2 FQNEAQ (reference sequence). The CDR3 is 17 residues long. This CDR3 is CASSSHPPGTGNQPQHF. In DNA form, the CDR3 reads TGTGCCAGCAGCTCCCACCCCCCCGGGACAGGTAATCAGCCCCAGCATTTT. Filled out from reference TRBV7-9 and TRBJ1-5, the complete variable domain reads DTGVSQNPRHKITKRGQNVTFRCDPISEHNRLYWYRQTLGQGPEFLTYFQNEAQLEKSRLLSDRFSAERPKGSFSTLEIQRTEQGDSAMYLCASSSHPPGTGNQPQHFGDGTRLSIL.

The chain recombines TRBV20-1 with TRBJ2-5; D is uncertain. This CDR3 contains 11 residues. Looked up from germline, CDR1 is DFQATT and CDR2 is SNEGSKA (reference sequence). The CDR3 coding sequence is TGCAGCATGGTAGTACAAGAGACCCAGTACTTC. It translates to CSMVVQETQYF.

Concerning this clone: Other DNA sequences within the sample encode an identical CDR3. The J gene is TRBJ1-2, the V gene TRBV9; no firm D call. Germline lookup yields CDR1 SGDLS and CDR2 YYNGEE. V was pared by 0 bases and J by 7 bases, with 4 bases between. The length of the CDR3 is 11 residues. For the CDR3, the DNA is TGTGCCAGCAGCGTAGCCGGTGGCTACACCTTC. Translated, it gives CASSVAGGYTF. Filled out from reference TRBV9 and TRBJ1-2, the complete variable domain reads DSGVTQTPKHLITATGQRVTLRCSPRSGDLSVYWYQQSLDQGLQFLIQYYNGEERAKGNILERFSAQQFPDLHSELNLSSLELGDSALYFCASSVAGGYTFGSGTRLTVV.

The gene calls are TRBV12-3 or TRBV12-4 and TRBJ1-1; perhaps TRBD1 as D (6 bases). V was cut by 5 bases and J by 10 bases, with 17 bases left in between. This CDR3 is 13 amino acids long. CDR3 loop: CASSLRTVEVAFF. CDR3 DNA sequence: TGTGCCAGCAGTCTCAGGACAGTCGAGGTAGCTTTCTTT.

The rearrangement uses TRBV29-1 and TRBJ2-1, with D perhaps given as TRBD1 or TRBD2 (5 bases each). Germline V gene sequence: CDR1 SQVTM, CDR2 ANQGSEA. Deletions cut 7 bases from V and 5 bases from J, with 18 bases between. The CDR3 totals 14 residues. CDR3 in amino acids: CSAVLRDDNNEQFF. The CDR3 DNA reads as TGCAGCGCTGTCCTCCGGGACGACAACAATGAGCAGTTCTTC.

V and J are TRBV11-3 and TRBJ2-5; 8 bases align to TRBD1. The J segment lost 9 bases and the V segment lost 4 bases, leaving 13 bases of the junction unmatched. Germline CDR1 SGHNT, CDR2 YENEEA. The CDR3 sequence is 15 residues long. CDR3 sequence (DNA): TGTGCCAGCAGCTCCCACTCACAGGGGGAGAGAGCCCAGTACTTC. It codes for CASSSHSQGERAQYF. Full variable domain (remainder filled in from reference TRBV11-3 and TRBJ2-5): EAGVVQSPRYKIIEKKQPVAFWCNPISGHNTLYWYLQNLGQGPELLIRYENEEAVDDSQLPKDRFSAERLKGVDSTLKIQPAELGDSAVYLCASSSHSQGERAQYFGPGTRLLVL.

CDR3 in amino acids: CASSSLATNEKLFF. DNA for the CDR3: TGTGCCAGCAGTTCCCTTGCAACTAATGAAAAACTGTTTTTT. This chain connects TRBV6-5 to TRBJ1-4; D unclear. The V and J ends lost 4 bases and 0 bases respectively, with 6 bases between them. This CDR3 is built from 14 residues. Germline CDR1 is MNHEY and CDR2 is SVGAGI.

This chain uses TRBV28 with TRBJ1-1; TRBD1 is a possible D gene (6 bases). Trimming stripped 8 bases from V and 4 bases from J, with 17 bases between. The CDR3 sequence is 14 residues long. Germline assignment: CDR1 MDHEN and CDR2 SYDVKM. In DNA, the CDR3 is TGTGCCAGCCGATCCTGGGGGGCTAGCACTGAAGCTTTCTTT. Its translation is CASRSWGASTEAFF.

This chain connects TRBV6-6 to TRBJ2-3, with TRBD2 matching 11 bases. The CDR3 totals 16 residues. Germline loops: CDR1 MNHNY, CDR2 SVGAGI (reference sequence). V dropped 2 bases and J dropped 2; count of bases not matched to a gene: 3. CDR3 loop: CASSYPTSGNTDTQYF. The CDR3 DNA follows: TGTGCCAGCAGTTACCCGACTAGCGGGAACACAGATACGCAGTATTTT.

For this clone: The final CDR3 position lacks the conserved phenylalanine or tryptophan, pointing to a likely read error. The DNA is omitted, as the CDR3 cannot be located on it reliably, and the CDR3 follows TCRdb's listing. This chain joins TRBV13 and TRBJ2-7. The length of the CDR3 is 11 amino acids, counting both ends. CDR1 is PRHDT and CDR2 is FYEKMQ in the germline V gene (reference sequence). This CDR3 reads CASSLPDLHID.

The chain has TRBV4-1 and TRBJ2-7; 10 bases are shared with TRBD2. Germline loops: CDR1 MGHRA, CDR2 YSYEKL. There are 15 residues in the CDR3. The ends lost 4 bases at V and 2 bases at J; junction bases unmatched: 5. The CDR3 DNA reads TGCGCCAGCAGCCCCAGCGGGGGGGAGACCTACGAGCAGTACTTC. It encodes CASSPSGGETYEQYF.

The chain combines TRBV2 with TRBJ2-7, with a weak D call TRBD2 (5 bases). V was cut by 8 bases and J by 0 bases, with 14 bases left in between. Per the germline V gene, CDR1 is SNHLY and CDR2 is FYNNEI. CDR3 length equals 14 residues. The CDR3 sequence is CASAPGSGSYEQYF. The CDR3 coding sequence is TGTGCCAGCGCCCCCGGCAGCGGCTCCTACGAGCAGTACTTC.

In DNA, the CDR3 is TGTGCCAGCAGCCAACTGGGCTTCTCTGGAAACACCATATATTTT. It encodes CASSQLGFSGNTIYF. This chain uses TRBV14 with TRBJ1-3; D gene unclear. The V gene's germline CDR1 is SGHDN and CDR2 FVKESK. V shed 2 bases and J shed 0 bases, with 8 bases lying between them. The CDR3 runs to 15 residues. Full variable domain (outside the CDR3, taken from reference TRBV14 and TRBJ1-3): EAGVTQFPSHSVIEKGQTVTLRCDPISGHDNLYWYRRVMGKEIKFLLHFVKESKQDESGMPNNRFLAERTGGTYSTLKVQPAELEDSGVYFCASSQLGFSGNTIYFGEGSWLTVV.

The chain combines TRBV28 with TRBJ1-4; no clear D. Trimming removed 4 bases at V and 0 bases at J, with 12 bases between. Per the germline V gene, CDR1 is MDHEN and CDR2 is SYDVKM. The CDR3 covers 16 residues. The CDR3 sequence: CASSSYAGTTNEKLFF. In DNA, the CDR3 is TGTGCCAGCAGTTCCTATGCGGGCACAACTAATGAAAAACTGTTTTTT.

This clone was detected only a few times. This rearrangement joins TRBV6-1 to TRBJ2-7; TRBD2 agrees at 7 bases. The length of the CDR3 is 15 residues. The germline V gene encodes CDR1 MNHNS and CDR2 SASEGT. With V trimmed by 1 base and J by 1 base, 4 bases remained unmatched. As DNA, the CDR3 is TGTGCCAGCAGTGAAGTTGCGGGAGCGTCCTACGAGCAGTACTTC. Protein product: CASSEVAGASYEQYF.